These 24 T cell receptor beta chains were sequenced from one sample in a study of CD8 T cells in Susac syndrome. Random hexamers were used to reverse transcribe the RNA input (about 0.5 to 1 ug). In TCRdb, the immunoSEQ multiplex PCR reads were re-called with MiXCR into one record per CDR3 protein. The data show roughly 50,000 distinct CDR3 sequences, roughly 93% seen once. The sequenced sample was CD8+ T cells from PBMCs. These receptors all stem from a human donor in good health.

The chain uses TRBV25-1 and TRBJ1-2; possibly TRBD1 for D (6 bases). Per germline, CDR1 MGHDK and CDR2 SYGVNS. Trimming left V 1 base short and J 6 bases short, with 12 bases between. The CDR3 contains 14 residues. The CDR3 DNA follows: TGTGCCAGCAGTGAATGGTACAGGGAGGATGGCTACACCTTC. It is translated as CASSEWYREDGYTF.

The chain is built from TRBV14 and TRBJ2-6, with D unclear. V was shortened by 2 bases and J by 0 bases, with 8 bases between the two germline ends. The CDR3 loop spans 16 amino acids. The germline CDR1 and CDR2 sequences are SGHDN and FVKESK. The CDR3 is CASSQLGLSGANVLTF. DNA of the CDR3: TGTGCCAGCAGCCAATTAGGTCTCTCTGGGGCCAACGTCCTGACTTTC. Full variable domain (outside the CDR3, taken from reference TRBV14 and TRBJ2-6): EAGVTQFPSHSVIEKGQTVTLRCDPISGHDNLYWYRRVMGKEIKFLLHFVKESKQDESGMPNNRFLAERTGGTYSTLKVQPAELEDSGVYFCASSQLGLSGANVLTFGAGSRLTVL.

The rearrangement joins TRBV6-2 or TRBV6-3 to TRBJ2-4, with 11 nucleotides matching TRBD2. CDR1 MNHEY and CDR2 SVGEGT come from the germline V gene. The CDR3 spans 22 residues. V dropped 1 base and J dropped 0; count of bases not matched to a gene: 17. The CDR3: CASSYYQGVLAGGSGAKNIQYF. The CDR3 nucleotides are TGTGCCAGCAGTTACTACCAGGGTGTCCTAGCGGGAGGCAGTGGAGCCAAAAACATTCAGTACTTC.

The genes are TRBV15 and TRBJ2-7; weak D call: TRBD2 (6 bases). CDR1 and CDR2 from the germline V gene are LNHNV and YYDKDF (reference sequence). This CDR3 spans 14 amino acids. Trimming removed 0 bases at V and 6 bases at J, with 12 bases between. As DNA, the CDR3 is TGTGCCACCAGCAGAGATTCTGGAGGGGCCGAGCAGTACTTC. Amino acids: CATSRDSGGAEQYF.

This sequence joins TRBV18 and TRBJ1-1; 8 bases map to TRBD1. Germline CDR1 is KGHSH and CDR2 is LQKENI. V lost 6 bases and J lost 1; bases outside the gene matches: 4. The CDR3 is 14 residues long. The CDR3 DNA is TGTGCCAGCTCTACAGGGGGGACGAACACTGAAGCTTTCTTT. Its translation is CASSTGGTNTEAFF.

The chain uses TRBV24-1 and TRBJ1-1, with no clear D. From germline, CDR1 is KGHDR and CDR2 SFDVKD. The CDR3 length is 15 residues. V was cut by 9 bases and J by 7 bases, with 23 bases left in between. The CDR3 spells CATARAFKGRLEAFF. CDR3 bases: TGTGCCACCGCTCGGGCGTTTAAAGGGAGACTTGAAGCTTTCTTT.

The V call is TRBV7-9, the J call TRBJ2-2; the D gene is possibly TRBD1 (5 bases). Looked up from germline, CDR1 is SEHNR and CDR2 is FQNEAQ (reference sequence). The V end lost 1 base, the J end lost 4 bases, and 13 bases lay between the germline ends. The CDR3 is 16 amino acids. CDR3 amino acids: CASSLGGLGLTGELFF. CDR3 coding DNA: TGTGCCAGCAGCTTAGGAGGCCTGGGGCTCACCGGGGAGCTGTTTTTT.

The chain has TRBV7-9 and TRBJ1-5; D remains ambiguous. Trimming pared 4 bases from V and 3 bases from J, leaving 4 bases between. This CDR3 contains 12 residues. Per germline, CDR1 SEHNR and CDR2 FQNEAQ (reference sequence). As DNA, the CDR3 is TGTGCCAGCAGCTCCTTCAATCAGCCCCAGCATTTT. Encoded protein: CASSSFNQPQHF.

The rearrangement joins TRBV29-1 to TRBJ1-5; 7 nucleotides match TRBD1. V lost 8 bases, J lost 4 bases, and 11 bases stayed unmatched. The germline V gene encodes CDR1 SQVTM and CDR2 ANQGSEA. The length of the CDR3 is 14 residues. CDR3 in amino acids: CSYTTGENNQPQHF. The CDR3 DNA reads TGCAGCTATACAACAGGGGAAAATAATCAGCCCCAGCATTTT.

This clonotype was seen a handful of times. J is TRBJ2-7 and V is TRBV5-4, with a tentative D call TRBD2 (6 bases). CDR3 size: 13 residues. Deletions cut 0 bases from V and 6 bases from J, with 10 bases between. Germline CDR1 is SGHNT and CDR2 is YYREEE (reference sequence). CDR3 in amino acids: CASSLGGKVEQYF. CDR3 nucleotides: TGTGCCAGCAGCTTGGGCGGGAAGGTCGAGCAGTACTTC.

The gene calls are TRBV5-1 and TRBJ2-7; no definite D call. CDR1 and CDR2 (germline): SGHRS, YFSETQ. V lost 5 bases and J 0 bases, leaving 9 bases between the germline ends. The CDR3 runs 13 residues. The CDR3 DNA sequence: TGCGCCAGCAGTCCGACGGGCTCCTACGAGCAGTACTTC. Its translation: CASSPTGSYEQYF. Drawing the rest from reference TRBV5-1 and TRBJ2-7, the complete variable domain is KAGVTQTPRYLIKTRGQQVTLSCSPISGHRSVSWYQQTPGQGLQFLFEYFSETQRNKGNFPGRFSGRQFSNSRSEMNVSTLELGDSALYLCASSPTGSYEQYFGPGTRLTVT.

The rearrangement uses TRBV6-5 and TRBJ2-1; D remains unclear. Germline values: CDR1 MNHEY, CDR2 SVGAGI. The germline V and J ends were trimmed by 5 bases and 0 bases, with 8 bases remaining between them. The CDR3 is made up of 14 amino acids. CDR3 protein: CASSTRTSYNEQFF. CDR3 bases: TGTGCCAGCAGTACCCGAACCTCCTACAATGAGCAGTTCTTC.

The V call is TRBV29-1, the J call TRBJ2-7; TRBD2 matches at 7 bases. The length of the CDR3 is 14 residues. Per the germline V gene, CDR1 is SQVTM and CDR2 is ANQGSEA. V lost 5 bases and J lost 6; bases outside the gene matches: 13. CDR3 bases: TGCAGCGTTCCCGGGACCGCCGGGGGGATCGAGCAGTACTTC. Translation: CSVPGTAGGIEQYF.

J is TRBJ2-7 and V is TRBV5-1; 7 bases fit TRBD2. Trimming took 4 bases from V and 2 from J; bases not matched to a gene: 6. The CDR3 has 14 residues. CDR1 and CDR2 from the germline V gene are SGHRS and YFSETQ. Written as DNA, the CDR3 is TGCGCCAGCAGCCCAGCGGGACGTACCTACGAGCAGTACTTC. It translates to CASSPAGRTYEQYF.

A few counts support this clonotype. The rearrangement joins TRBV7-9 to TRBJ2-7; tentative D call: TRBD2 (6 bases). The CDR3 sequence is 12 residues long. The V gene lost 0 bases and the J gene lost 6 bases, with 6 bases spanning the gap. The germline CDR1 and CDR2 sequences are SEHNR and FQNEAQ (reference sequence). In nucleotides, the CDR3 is TGTGCCAGCAGCTTAGCGGGAGGCGAGCAGTACTTC. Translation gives CASSLAGGEQYF.

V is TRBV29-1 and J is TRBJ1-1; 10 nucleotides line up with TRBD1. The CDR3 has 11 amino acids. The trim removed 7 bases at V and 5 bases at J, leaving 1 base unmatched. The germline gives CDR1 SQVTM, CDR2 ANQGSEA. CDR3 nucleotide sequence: TGCAGCGGACAGGGGGCTACTGAAGCTTTCTTT. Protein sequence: CSGQGATEAFF.

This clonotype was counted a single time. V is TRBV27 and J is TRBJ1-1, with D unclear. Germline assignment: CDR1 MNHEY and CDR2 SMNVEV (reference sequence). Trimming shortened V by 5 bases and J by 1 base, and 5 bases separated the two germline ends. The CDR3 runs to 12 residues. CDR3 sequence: CASSLPNTEAFF. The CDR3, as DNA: TGTGCCAGCAGTCTCCCGAACACTGAAGCTTTCTTT.

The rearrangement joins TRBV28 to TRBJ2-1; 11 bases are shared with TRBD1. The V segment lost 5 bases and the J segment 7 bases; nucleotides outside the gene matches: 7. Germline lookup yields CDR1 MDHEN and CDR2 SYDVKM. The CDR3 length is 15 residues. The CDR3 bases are TGTGCCAGCAGTCCGGACAGGGGGCTGTTGAATGAGCAGTTCTTC. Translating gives CASSPDRGLLNEQFF. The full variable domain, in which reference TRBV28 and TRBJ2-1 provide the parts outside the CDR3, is DVKVTQSSRYLVKRTGEKVFLECVQDMDHENMFWYRQDPGLGLRLIYFSYDVKMKEKGDIPEGYSVSREKKERFSLILESASTNQTSMYLCASSPDRGLLNEQFFGPGTRLTVL.

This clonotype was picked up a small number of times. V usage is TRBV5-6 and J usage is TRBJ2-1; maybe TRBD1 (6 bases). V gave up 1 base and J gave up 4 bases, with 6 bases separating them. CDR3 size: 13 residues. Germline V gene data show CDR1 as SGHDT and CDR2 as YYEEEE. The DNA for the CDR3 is TGTGCCAGCAGCTTGCAGGGGTACAATGAGCAGTTCTTC. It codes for CASSLQGYNEQFF.

The CDR3 here is CATSRDRSGSYTGELFF. The CDR3 nucleotides are TGTGCCACCAGCAGAGATCGGAGCGGGAGCTATACCGGGGAGCTGTTTTTT. V is TRBV15 and J is TRBJ2-2; 8 positions match TRBD2. Germline V gene sequence: CDR1 LNHNV, CDR2 YYDKDF (reference sequence). V was clipped by 0 bases and J by 5 bases; unmatched bases: 8. The CDR3 sequence is 17 residues long.

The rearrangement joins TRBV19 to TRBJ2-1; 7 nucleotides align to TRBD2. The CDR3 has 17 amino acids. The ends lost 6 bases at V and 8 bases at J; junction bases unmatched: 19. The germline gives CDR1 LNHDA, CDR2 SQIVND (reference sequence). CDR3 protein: CASSQPPGLQHTDEQFF. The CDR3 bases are TGTGCCAGTAGCCAACCCCCGGGACTACAACATACGGATGAGCAGTTCTTC. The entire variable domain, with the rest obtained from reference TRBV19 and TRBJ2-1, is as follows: DGGITQSPKYLFRKEGQNVTLSCEQNLNHDAMYWYRQDPGQGLRLIYYSQIVNDFQKGDIAEGYSVSREKKESFPLTVTSAQKNPTAFYLCASSQPPGLQHTDEQFFGPGTRLTVL.

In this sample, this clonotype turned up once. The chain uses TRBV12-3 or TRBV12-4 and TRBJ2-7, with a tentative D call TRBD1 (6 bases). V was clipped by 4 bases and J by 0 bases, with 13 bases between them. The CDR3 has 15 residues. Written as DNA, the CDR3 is TGTGCCAGCAGTTCGACAGGAACGTTCTCCTACGAGCAGTACTTC. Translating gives CASSSTGTFSYEQYF.

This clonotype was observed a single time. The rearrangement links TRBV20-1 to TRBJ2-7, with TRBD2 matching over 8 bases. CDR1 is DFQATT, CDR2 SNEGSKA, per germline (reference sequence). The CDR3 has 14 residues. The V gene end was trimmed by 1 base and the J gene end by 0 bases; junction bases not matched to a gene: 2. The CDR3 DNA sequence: TGCAGTGCTAGAGTCAGCGGGAGCTCCTACGAGCAGTACTTC. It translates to CSARVSGSSYEQYF.

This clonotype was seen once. The CDR3 reads CASSPPGLAGYNEQFF. The CDR3 nucleotides are TGCGCCAGCAGCCCGCCGGGACTAGCGGGTTACAATGAGCAGTTCTTC. The rearrangement links TRBV5-1 to TRBJ2-1, with 12 bases matching TRBD2. Trimming at V came to 4 bases and at J to 4 bases, leaving 6 bases not matched to a gene. The CDR3 length is 16 residues. CDR1 is SGHRS, CDR2 YFSETQ, per germline.